This paragraph reports one T cell receptor (beta chain). Its antigen is still unknown. The junction does not match germline at one end; this may be a read error. All gene names here are mouse names. The read ends 1 residue early relative to the CDR3; the germline J gene fills the gap. This table comes from immunoSEQ multiplex PCR, and its TCRdb copy is limited to in-frame clones, with some not included. The top ten clones hold 30% to 40% of a sample with roughly 2,600 clones, approximately 48% of them seen once. The germline CDR1 and CDR2 sequences are KGHPV and FQNQEV (reference sequence). This CDR3 comprises 12 residues. The source of the sample is a study of tissue T cells after allogeneic stem cell transplantation. As for time point: mouse harvest day 14 after allogeneic transplant. The graft held 10^6 splenic CD5+ T cells and 10^7 T-cell-depleted bone marrow cells. Findings and limits, study-wide: Few T cell clones were shared across patients, but motif clusters showed tissue-specific shared signatures. Only a limited share of tissue TCRs appeared in blood or spleen.

This clonotype was obtained from a female BALB/c mouse given C57BL/6 T cells with graft-versus-host disease after an allogeneic hematopoietic cell transplant. J is TRBJ2-3 and V is TRBV26; no reliable D call. The sample consisted of gut tissue. The covered CDR3 bases are TGTGCCAGCAGTCTGTCCGCAGAAGCGCTGTAT. Protein: CASSLSAEALY. The complete CDR3 protein is CASSLSAEALYF.